The present TCR beta chain was sequenced within a study of blood T cell repertoires in COVID-19. Study background: Sites in the United States, Italy and Spain provided acute and convalescent COVID-19 samples. PBMCs, B-cell-depleted T cells, or T cells provided the cDNA or gDNA that made up the material.

V dropped 0 bases and J dropped 2 bases, with 22 bases sitting between them. Germline V gene sequence: CDR1 MGHRA, CDR2 YSYEKL. CDR3 length: 19 residues. Study processing details: Researchers report that nucleated cell counts were estimated from reference gene primer amplification. Libraries were prepared by immunoSEQ multiplex PCR; TCRdb keeps only in-frame clonotypes and omits some of them. That table furnishes V, J and clone size, whereas the DNA furnished D and trimming. The profile covers about 75,000 clones, with roughly 89% appearing a single time and roughly 6.8% taken by the ten largest. This sequence was found in a woman between 50 and 59 years old with acute or convalescent COVID-19. V usage is TRBV4-1 and J usage is TRBJ1-2; a possible D gene is TRBD1 (5 bases). The source material was peripheral blood. This chain's CDR3 is CASSQESLGLPGSNYGYTF. The CDR3 DNA is TGCGCCAGCAGCCAAGAAAGTTTGGGCCTCCCAGGGTCGAACTATGGCTACACCTTC.